The T cell receptor beta chain described here comes from a study of blood T cell repertoires in COVID-19. Looking at the study overall: COVID-19 samples, acute and convalescent, were from the United States, Italy and Spain. Sources were T cells, B-cell-depleted T cells, or PBMCs; the material itself was cDNA or gDNA.

Germline CDR1 is SGHRS and CDR2 is YFSETQ. The CDR3 loop spans 15 amino acids. V gave up 0 bases and J gave up 4 bases, with 13 bases separating them. In the source study's methods: Reference gene primer amplification yielded estimated nucleated cell counts. This table comes from immunoSEQ multiplex PCR, and its TCRdb copy is limited to in-frame clones, with some not included. The V and J calls and clone size were taken over from that table, and D and trimming were inferred from the DNA. The repertoire holds 65,000 or so clones, 75% to 80% seen once, with about 25% in the top ten. The clonotype was recovered from a human donor in a cohort sampled during active COVID-19. The V call is TRBV5-1, the J call TRBJ1-1; the D gene is possibly TRBD1 (6 bases). Sequencing was done on a sample of peripheral blood. CDR3 in DNA: TGCGCCAGCAGCTTGGATCCTCAGGGGTCCACTGAAGCTTTCTTT. Translating it yields CASSLDPQGSTEAFF.